This record covers a single T cell receptor (beta chain). Its target is unknown. Both iRepertoire HTBI primers and Arm-PCR of CDR3 regions were used to build the TCR beta libraries. TCRdb processed the multiplex PCR reads anew with MiXCR; each CDR3 protein has one entry. The sample records more than 650,000 distinct CDR3 sequences, roughly 30% being singletons. Time point here: persistent/refractory GD, antithyroid drugs over 5 years with positive TRAb. The authors made the TCR library using RNA they extracted from PBMCs. The authors drew patients from an endocrinology department in Xi'an, China. These data originate in a study of regulatory T cells in long-lasting Graves disease. The study, taken as a whole, reports: TRBV28, TRBJ1-2 and TRBJ2-5 were segments that persistent disease favored. TCR diversity was lower in persistent Graves' patients than in newly diagnosed ones. In persistent patients, shared public clonotypes (more than 2,500) outnumbered those in new patients (roughly 1,000).

Looked up from germline, CDR1 is MDHEN and CDR2 is SYDVKM. The length of the CDR3 is 15 residues. Trimming left V 10 bases short and J 4 bases short, with 22 bases between. The receptor's source is a female donor with Graves disease. This sample comprised peripheral blood mononuclear cells (PBMCs), obtained when the disease was refractory, from a patient treated with antithyroid drugs. V and J are TRBV28 and TRBJ1-1, with TRBD1 as a possible D gene (5 bases). CDR3: CATAGLLEGITEAFF. CDR3 sequence (DNA): TGTGCCACCGCGGGGCTTTTAGAGGGGATCACTGAAGCTTTCTTT. The entire variable domain, with the rest obtained from reference TRBV28 and TRBJ1-1, is as follows: DVKVTQSSRYLVKRTGEKVFLECVQDMDHENMFWYRQDPGLGLRLIYFSYDVKMKEKGDIPEGYSVSREKKERFSLILESASTNQTSMYLCATAGLLEGITEAFFGQGTRLTVV.